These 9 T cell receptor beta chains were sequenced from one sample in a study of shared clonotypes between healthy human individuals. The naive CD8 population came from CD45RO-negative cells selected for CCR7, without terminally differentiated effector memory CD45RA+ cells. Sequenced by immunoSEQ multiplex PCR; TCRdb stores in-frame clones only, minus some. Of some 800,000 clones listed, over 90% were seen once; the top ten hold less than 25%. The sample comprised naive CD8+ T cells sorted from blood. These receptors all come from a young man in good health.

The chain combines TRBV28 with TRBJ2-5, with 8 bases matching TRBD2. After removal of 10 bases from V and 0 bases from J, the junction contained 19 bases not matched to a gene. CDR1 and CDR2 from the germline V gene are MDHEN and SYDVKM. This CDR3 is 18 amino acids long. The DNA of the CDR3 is TGTGCCACCGGGGGGGAGATTAAGCGGTACCTGAACCAAGAGACCCAGTACTTC. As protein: CATGGEIKRYLNQETQYF.

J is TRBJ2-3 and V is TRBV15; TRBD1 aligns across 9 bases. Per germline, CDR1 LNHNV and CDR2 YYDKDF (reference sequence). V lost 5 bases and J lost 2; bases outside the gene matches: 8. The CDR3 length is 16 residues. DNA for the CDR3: TGTGCCACCAGCTTAACGGACAGGGGATTCACAGATACGCAGTATTTT. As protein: CATSLTDRGFTDTQYF.

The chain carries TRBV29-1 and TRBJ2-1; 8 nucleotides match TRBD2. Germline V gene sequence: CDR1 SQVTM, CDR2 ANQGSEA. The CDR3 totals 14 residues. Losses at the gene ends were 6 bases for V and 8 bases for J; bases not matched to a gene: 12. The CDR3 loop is CSVYGGLGEDEQFF. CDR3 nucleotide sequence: TGCAGCGTATATGGGGGACTAGGGGAAGATGAGCAGTTCTTC.

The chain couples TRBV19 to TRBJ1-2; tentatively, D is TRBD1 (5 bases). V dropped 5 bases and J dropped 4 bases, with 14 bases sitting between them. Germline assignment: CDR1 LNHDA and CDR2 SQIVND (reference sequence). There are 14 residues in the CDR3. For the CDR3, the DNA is TGTGCCAGTAGTGGCTCTTGGGACCTCTATGGCTACACCTTC. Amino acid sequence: CASSGSWDLYGYTF.

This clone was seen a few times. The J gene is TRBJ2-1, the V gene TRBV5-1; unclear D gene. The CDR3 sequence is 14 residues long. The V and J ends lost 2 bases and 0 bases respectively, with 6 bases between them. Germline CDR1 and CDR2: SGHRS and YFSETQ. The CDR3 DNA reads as TGCGCCAGCAGCTTTAGAAGCTCCTACAATGAGCAGTTCTTC. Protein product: CASSFRSSYNEQFF.

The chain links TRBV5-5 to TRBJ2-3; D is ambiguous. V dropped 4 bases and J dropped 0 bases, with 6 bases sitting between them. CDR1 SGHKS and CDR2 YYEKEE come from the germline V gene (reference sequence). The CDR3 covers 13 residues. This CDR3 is CASSAESTDTQYF. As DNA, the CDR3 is TGTGCCAGCAGCGCAGAAAGCACAGATACGCAGTATTTT. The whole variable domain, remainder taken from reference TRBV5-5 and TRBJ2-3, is DAGVTQSPTHLIKTRGQQVTLRCSPISGHKSVSWYQQVLGQGPQFIFQYYEKEERGRGNFPDRFSARQFPNYSSELNVNALLLGDSALYLCASSAESTDTQYFGPGTRLTVL.

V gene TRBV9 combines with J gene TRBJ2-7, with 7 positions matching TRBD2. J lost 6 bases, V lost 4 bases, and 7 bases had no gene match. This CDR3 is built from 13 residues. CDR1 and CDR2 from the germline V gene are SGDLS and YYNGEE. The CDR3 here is CASSPLGGGEQYF. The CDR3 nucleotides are TGTGCCAGCAGCCCATTGGGGGGGGGCGAGCAGTACTTC.

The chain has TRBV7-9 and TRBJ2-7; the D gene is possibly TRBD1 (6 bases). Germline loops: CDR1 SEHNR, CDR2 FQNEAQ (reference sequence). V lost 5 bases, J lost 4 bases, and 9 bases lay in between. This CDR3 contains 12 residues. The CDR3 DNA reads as TGTGCCAGCAGCCATACAGGGTACGAGCAGTACTTC. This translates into CASSHTGYEQYF.

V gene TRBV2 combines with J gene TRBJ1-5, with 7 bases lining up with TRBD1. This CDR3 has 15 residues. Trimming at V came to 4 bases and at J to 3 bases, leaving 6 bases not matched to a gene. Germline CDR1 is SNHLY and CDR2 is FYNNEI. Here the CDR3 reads CASSGQGVDNQPQHF. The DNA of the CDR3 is TGTGCCAGCAGTGGGCAGGGGGTTGACAATCAGCCCCAGCATTTT. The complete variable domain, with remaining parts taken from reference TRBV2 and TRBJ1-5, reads EPEVTQTPSHQVTQMGQEVILRCVPISNHLYFYWYRQILGQKVEFLVSFYNNEISEKSEIFDDQFSVERPDGSNFTLKIRSTKLEDSAMYFCASSGQGVDNQPQHFGDGTRLSIL.